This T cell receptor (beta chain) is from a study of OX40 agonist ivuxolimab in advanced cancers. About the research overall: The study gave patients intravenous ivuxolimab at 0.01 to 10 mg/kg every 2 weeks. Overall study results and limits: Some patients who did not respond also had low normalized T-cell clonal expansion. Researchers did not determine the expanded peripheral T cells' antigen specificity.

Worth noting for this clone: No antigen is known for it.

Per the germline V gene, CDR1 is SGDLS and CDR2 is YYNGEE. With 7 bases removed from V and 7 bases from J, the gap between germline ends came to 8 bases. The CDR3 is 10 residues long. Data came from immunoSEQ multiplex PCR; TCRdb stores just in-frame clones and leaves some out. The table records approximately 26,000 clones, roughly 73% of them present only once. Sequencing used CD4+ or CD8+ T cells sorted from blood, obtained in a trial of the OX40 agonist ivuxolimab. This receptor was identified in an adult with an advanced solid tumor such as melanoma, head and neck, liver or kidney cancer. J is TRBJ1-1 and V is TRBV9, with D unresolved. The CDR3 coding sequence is TGTGCCAGCCAGCCCGGTGAAGCTTTCTTT. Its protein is CASQPGEAFF.